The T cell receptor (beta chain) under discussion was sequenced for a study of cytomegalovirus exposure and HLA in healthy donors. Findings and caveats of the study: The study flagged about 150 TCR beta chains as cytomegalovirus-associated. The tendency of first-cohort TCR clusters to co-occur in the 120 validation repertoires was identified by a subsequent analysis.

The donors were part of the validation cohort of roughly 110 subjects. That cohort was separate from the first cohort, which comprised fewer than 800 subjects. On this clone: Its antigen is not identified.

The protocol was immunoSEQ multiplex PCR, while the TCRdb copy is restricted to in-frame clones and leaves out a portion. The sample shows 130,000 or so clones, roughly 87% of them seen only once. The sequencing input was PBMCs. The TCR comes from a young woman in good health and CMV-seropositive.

The DNA for the CDR3 is TGTGCCAGCAGTAAGACTAGCGGGGACTCCTACGAGCAGTACTTC. It encodes CASSKTSGDSYEQYF. This chain joins TRBV6-5 and TRBJ2-7; 11 positions match TRBD2. The J segment lost 0 bases and the V segment lost 5 bases, leaving 3 bases of the junction unmatched. Germline CDR1 MNHEY, CDR2 SVGAGI. The CDR3 sequence is 15 residues long.